Presented here are 23 T cell receptor beta chains from one specimen sequenced in a study of regulatory T cells in long-lasting Graves disease. The authors built TCR beta libraries using iRepertoire HTBI primers and Arm-PCR of CDR3 regions. TCRdb processed the multiplex PCR reads anew with MiXCR; each CDR3 protein has one entry. The sample holds about 540,000 distinct CDR3 sequences; approximately 15% are singletons and the top ten take over 7.5%. Sample time point: newly diagnosed GD, antithyroid drugs for less than 3 months. The TCR library used RNA extracted from PBMCs. The same data also contributed to another study, on T cells in Graves' hyperthyroidism and ophthalmopathy.

The sample consisted of peripheral blood mononuclear cells (PBMCs), taken at new diagnosis, from a patient treated with antithyroid drugs. These receptors originate from a young man with Graves disease.

The chain carries TRBV6-1 and TRBJ1-2; the D is unclear. The germline CDR1 and CDR2 sequences are MNHNS and SASEGT. The germline V and J ends were trimmed by 5 bases and 5 bases, with 9 bases remaining between them. CDR3 length equals 12 residues. Written as DNA, the CDR3 is TGTGCCAGCAGTCGCCATCTTTATGGCTACACCTTC. Its translation is CASSRHLYGYTF.

This clonotype occurred many times. The V gene is TRBV10-3, the J gene TRBJ1-5, with D unclear. Deletions cut 0 bases from V and 5 bases from J, with 14 bases between. CDR3 size: 16 residues. CDR1 is ENHRY and CDR2 is SYGVKD in the germline V gene. This chain's CDR3 is CAISESLAGDDQPQHF. CDR3 sequence (DNA): TGTGCCATCAGTGAGTCCTTGGCTGGGGATGATCAGCCCCAGCATTTT.

V gene TRBV4-2 combines with J gene TRBJ1-1; 11 bases line up with TRBD1. Germline V gives CDR1 LGHNA, CDR2 YNFKEQ. The CDR3 covers 18 residues. The junction had 10 bases not matched to a gene; V was cut back by 4 bases and J by 0 bases. The CDR3 sequence: CASSLRGQGVTMNTEAFF. CDR3 in DNA: TGTGCCAGCAGCCTTCGGGGACAGGGGGTTACCATGAACACTGAAGCTTTCTTT.

V usage is TRBV12-3 or TRBV12-4 and J usage is TRBJ2-7, with no clear D. The CDR3 is made up of 14 amino acids. With 6 bases removed from V and 3 bases from J, the gap between germline ends came to 15 bases. DNA of the CDR3: TGTGCCAGCAGCCCCGCGGCGGTTCACTACGAGCAGTACTTC. Its translation: CASSPAAVHYEQYF.

This clonotype has just a few counts. The V call is TRBV7-6, the J call TRBJ2-3, with no clear D. Trimming left V 1 base short and J 4 bases short, with 6 bases between. Germline-derived CDR1 and CDR2 are SGHVS and FNYEAQ. The CDR3 loop spans 13 amino acids. CDR3 bases: TGTGCCAGCAGCTTAGACGCTGCAGATACGCAGTATTTT. Translating it yields CASSLDAADTQYF.

This clonotype was detected ten times or more. This sequence joins TRBV9 and TRBJ2-3; perhaps TRBD2 as D (7 bases). The CDR3 is made up of 15 amino acids. Germline lookup yields CDR1 SGDLS and CDR2 YYNGEE. With 0 bases removed from V and 2 bases from J, the gap between germline ends came to 10 bases. CDR3: CASSVAGGTTDTQYF. The CDR3 DNA reads TGTGCCAGCAGCGTAGCGGGGGGCACCACAGATACGCAGTATTTT.

This clonotype was counted ten times or more. J is TRBJ2-3 and V is TRBV29-1, with TRBD2 identical over 10 bases. This CDR3 is 14 amino acids long. Trimming removed 4 bases from V and 1 base from J; junction bases left unmatched: 2. Germline lookup yields CDR1 SQVTM and CDR2 ANQGSEA. The CDR3 DNA follows: TGCAGCGTTGGCGGGACTAGCGGCACAGATACGCAGTATTTT. Its translation: CSVGGTSGTDTQYF.

This clonotype has only a few counts. The gene calls are TRBV11-2 and TRBJ2-7; TRBD1 matches 9 bases. CDR1 is SGHAT and CDR2 is FQNNGV in the germline V gene. The CDR3 extends over 14 amino acids. V lost 3 bases to trimming and J lost 6 bases; unmatched junction nucleotides: 6. The CDR3 region has the DNA TGTGCCAGCAGCTTGACAGGGGGGCCCGGCGAGCAGTACTTC. This encodes CASSLTGGPGEQYF.

This clonotype was detected many times. The CDR3 sequence: CAWRDTGKGNQPQHF. The CDR3 DNA follows: TGTGCCTGGAGGGATACAGGGAAGGGCAATCAGCCCCAGCATTTT. This sequence joins TRBV30 and TRBJ1-5; tentatively, D is TRBD1 (6 bases). V lost 3 bases, J lost 2 bases, and 14 bases lay in between. The germline V gene has CDR1 GTSNPN and CDR2 SVGIG (reference sequence). The CDR3 sequence is 15 residues long.

This clonotype was picked up many times. The V call is TRBV27, the J call TRBJ2-7; D may correspond to TRBD1 or TRBD2 (5 bases each). Per germline, CDR1 MNHEY and CDR2 SMNVEV (reference sequence). The CDR3 length is 15 residues. Trimming removed 5 bases at V and 6 bases at J, with 20 bases between. The CDR3 DNA is TGTGCCAGCAGTCCCTGGGACCGCTCCTCCGGCGAGCAGTACTTC. Its protein product is CASSPWDRSSGEQYF.

This clonotype was seen many times. The rearrangement uses TRBV19 and TRBJ1-1, with 7 bases aligning to TRBD1. The V gene end was trimmed by 4 bases and the J gene end by 1 base; junction bases not matched to a gene: 9. CDR3 size: 16 residues. In germline, CDR1 is LNHDA, CDR2 SQIVND (reference sequence). In DNA form, the CDR3 reads TGTGCCAGTAGTACCGGGGACAGCTACGGGAACACTGAAGCTTTCTTT. It yields the protein CASSTGDSYGNTEAFF.

This clonotype was seen many times. This chain links TRBV18 with TRBJ2-1; the D gene is possibly TRBD1 (6 bases). Germline V gene sequence: CDR1 KGHSH, CDR2 LQKENI. This CDR3 has 13 residues. Trimming stripped 3 bases from V and 5 bases from J, with 8 bases between. The CDR3 DNA follows: TGTGCCAGCTCACCGGGACAACACAATGAGCAGTTCTTC. This gives the protein CASSPGQHNEQFF. The full variable domain, with the rest looked up from reference TRBV18 and TRBJ2-1, is NAGVMQNPRHLVRRRGQEARLRCSPMKGHSHVYWYRQLPEEGLKFMVYLQKENIIDESGMPKERFSAEFPKEGPSILRIQQVVRGDSAAYFCASSPGQHNEQFFGPGTRLTVL.

As for this clonotype: At one boundary the junction diverges from the germline segment, which might be a read error. This sequence joins TRBV5-1 and TRBJ1-1; D may be TRBD1 (5 bases). CDR1 and CDR2 from the germline V gene are SGHRS and YFSETQ. There are 14 residues in the CDR3. The CDR3 DNA is TGTGCCAGCAGCTTGGCCAGGGTGGACACTGAAGCTTTCTTT. Its protein is CASSLARVDTEAFF.

In this sample, this clonotype turned up many times. The chain joins TRBV20-1 to TRBJ1-2; D is unresolved. From germline, CDR1 is DFQATT and CDR2 SNEGSKA (reference sequence). This CDR3 spans 12 amino acids. Trimming removed 6 bases from V and 6 bases from J, with 14 bases in between. The CDR3 DNA reads as TGCAGTGCCTGGGGAGGCGGTGATGGCTACACCTTC. Its protein product is CSAWGGGDGYTF.

The rearrangement joins TRBV5-1 to TRBJ2-5; TRBD2 agrees at 11 bases. Germline CDR1 and CDR2: SGHRS and YFSETQ. Germline trimming cut 4 bases from V and 6 bases from J; bases unmatched to any gene: 8. There are 15 residues in the CDR3. The CDR3 nucleotides are TGCGCCAGCAGCGCTGCCGGGACTAGCGGCCAGACCCAGTACTTC. It codes for CASSAAGTSGQTQYF.

The chain couples TRBV7-3 to TRBJ2-5; 8 nucleotides align to TRBD1. With V trimmed by 3 bases and J by 6 bases, 3 bases remained unmatched. The length of the CDR3 is 13 residues. CDR1 is SGHTA, CDR2 FQGTGA, per germline. As DNA, the CDR3 is TGTGCCAGCAGCTTGGGGACAGGTCAGACCCAGTACTTC. Its translation is CASSLGTGQTQYF.

This clonotype was observed many times. The CDR3 loop is CASSHEVRFMRVNTEAFF. The CDR3 nucleotides read TGTGCCAGTAGTCATGAGGTCCGGTTTATGAGGGTGAACACTGAAGCTTTCTTT. The chain has TRBV19 and TRBJ1-1; D is unclear. The V end lost 5 bases, the J end lost 0 bases, and 22 bases lay between the germline ends. The CDR3 has 18 residues. CDR1 is LNHDA and CDR2 is SQIVND in the germline V gene (reference sequence). Using reference TRBV19 and TRBJ1-1 for the parts outside the CDR3, the full variable domain is DGGITQSPKYLFRKEGQNVTLSCEQNLNHDAMYWYRQDPGQGLRLIYYSQIVNDFQKGDIAEGYSVSREKKESFPLTVTSAQKNPTAFYLCASSHEVRFMRVNTEAFFGQGTRLTVV.

This clonotype occurred a few times. CDR3 nucleotides: TGCAGTGCTCCCGGGGGACCCCCCCTTCTGGGGGGTCAGCCCCAGCATTTT. It encodes CSAPGGPPLLGGQPQHF. The gene calls are TRBV20-1 and TRBJ1-5; a weak D match, TRBD1 (5 bases). CDR3 length: 17 residues. Deletions cut 5 bases from V and 6 bases from J, with 26 bases between. Looked up from germline, CDR1 is DFQATT and CDR2 is SNEGSKA (reference sequence).

This clonotype was seen at least ten times. The rearrangement links TRBV2 to TRBJ1-6; no clear D. The CDR3 contains 12 residues. The V and J ends lost 11 bases and 15 bases respectively, with 20 bases between them. Germline CDR1 and CDR2: SNHLY and FYNNEI. CDR3 protein: CALLGEGKVLHF. CDR3 nucleotide sequence: TGTGCCCTTCTCGGGGAGGGAAAGGTCCTCCACTTT.

This clonotype was seen repeatedly, ten times or more. The chain is built from TRBV20-1 and TRBJ2-1; no definite D call. The CDR3 sequence is 10 residues long. CDR1 and CDR2 (germline): DFQATT, SNEGSKA (reference sequence). Between the trimmed V and J ends, which lost 6 bases and 10 bases, there was a span of 10 bases. This CDR3 reads CSAPLGEQFF. The CDR3 nucleotides read TGCAGTGCCCCCCTGGGGGAGCAGTTCTTC.

This clonotype was observed a handful of times. This could be a read error, since a much larger clone is one nucleotide away. The CDR3 DNA is TGTGCCAGCAGTACCCTAGCGGGGTACTCCTACGGGCAGTACTTC. This codes for CASSTLAGYSYGQYF. The gene calls are TRBV25-1 and TRBJ2-7, with TRBD2 identical over 9 bases. This CDR3 comprises 15 residues. The germline CDR1 and CDR2 sequences are MGHDK and SYGVNS.

The V gene is TRBV20-1, the J gene TRBJ2-7; D might be TRBD1 or TRBD2, each matching 5 bases. The CDR3 is 13 amino acids. The V end was cut by 6 bases, the J end by 2 bases, with 14 bases between. CDR1 and CDR2 (germline): DFQATT, SNEGSKA (reference sequence). In DNA, the CDR3 is TGCAGTGCACAAGGGACGAGTGCCTACGAGCAGTACTTC. This gives the protein CSAQGTSAYEQYF.

In its sample, this clonotype was seen a few times. V usage is TRBV5-1 and J usage is TRBJ2-3, with 13 bases aligning to TRBD2. This CDR3 comprises 16 residues. Germline values: CDR1 SGHRS, CDR2 YFSETQ. V lost 3 bases and J lost 11; bases outside the gene matches: 12. CDR3 nucleotide sequence: TGCGCCAGCAGCTCCTTTGGACTAGCGGGGGCCGGTGGGCAGTATTTT. Residues: CASSSFGLAGAGGQYF.